This entry is about one TCR beta chain. Its specificity is unknown. The sample has other DNA sequences that encode this CDR3 too. The data originate from a study of shared clonotypes between healthy human individuals. Across the study: Every donor yielded three CD4 naive, three CD4 memory, two CD8 naive and one CD8 memory plate.

The study, taken as a whole, reports: When compared with the clonotypes that were shared by all four sorted-subset donors, the non-shared clonotypes turned out to have lower generation probabilities.

Germline values: CDR1 MNHEY, CDR2 SMNVEV (reference sequence). The ends lost 5 bases at V and 3 bases at J; junction bases unmatched: 2. This CDR3 comprises 13 residues. Deep-level settings were used for running the assay. In the original analysis: Owing to the provision of junction-only sequences devoid of quality scores by immunoSEQ, filtering differed. Profiled with immunoSEQ multiplex PCR; TCRdb holds only in-frame clones, not every one. V and J calls and clone size come straight from that table; D and trimming were deduced from the DNA. The data contain some 2 million clones, approximately 94% of them singletons. Naive CD8 isolation took CD45RO-negative cells positively selected for CCR7 and excluded terminally differentiated effector memory CD45RA+ cells.

The sequencing input was naive CD8+ T cells sorted from blood. This clonotype was sampled from a man between 18 and 35 years old in good health. The J gene is TRBJ2-7, the V gene TRBV27, with 9 nucleotides matching TRBD1. CDR3 in amino acids: CASSPGQGYEQYF. DNA of the CDR3: TGTGCCAGCAGTCCGGGACAGGGCTACGAGCAGTACTTC.